A selection of T cell receptor beta chains follows, all from one sample in a study of blood T cell repertoires in COVID-19. Here immunoSEQ multiplex PCR was the method, and the copy in TCRdb shows in-frame clones only, minus some. The table shows just under 95,000 clones, with around three quarters occurring only once. Sequencing input: peripheral blood. The receptors were sampled from a man in his forties or fifties who had recovered from COVID-19. Both conserved end residues are part of each CDR3. D genes are given only for firm matches. Only some rows state a clone size, as once, few, many or a class for expanded clones.

cdr3_aa	cdr3_nt	v_call	j_call	d_call	clone_size
CASLMGTGVLSLHF	TGTGCCAGCCTGATGGGGACAGGGGTCCTATCCCTCCACTTT	TRBV2	TRBJ1-6	TRBD1	few
CASSYTGGSGNTEAFF	TGTGCCAGCAGCTATACAGGGGGTAGTGGGAACACTGAAGCTTTCTTT	TRBV28	TRBJ1-1	TRBD1	.
CASSYGGFGRTDTQYF	TGTGCCAGCAGTTACGGCGGGTTCGGGCGAACAGATACGCAGTATTTT	TRBV6-6	TRBJ2-3	.	few
CASSPTWDRVNSPLHF	TGCGCCAGCAGCCCGACTTGGGACAGGGTTAATTCACCCCTCCACTTT	TRBV5-1	TRBJ1-6	TRBD1	.
CASSGPAGGWVNEQFF	TGTGCCAGCAGCGGCCCAGCGGGAGGTTGGGTTAATGAGCAGTTCTTC	TRBV9	TRBJ2-1	TRBD2	.
CASSPPGGYEQYF	TGTGCCAGCAGCCCACCGGGCGGGTACGAGCAGTACTTC	TRBV7-3	TRBJ2-7	.	.
CASSLAGGANTDTQYF	TGTGCCAGCAGCTTAGCCGGAGGGGCTAACACAGATACGCAGTATTTT	TRBV7-2	TRBJ2-3	.	.
CASSLEYALSGEQYF	TGTGCCAGCAGCTTGGAATACGCCCTATCGGGGGAGCAGTACTTC	TRBV5-6	TRBJ2-7	.	.
CASSESGGRGEKLFF	TGTGCCAGCAGTGAATCAGGGGGCAGGGGTGAAAAACTGTTTTTT	TRBV3-1/TRBV3-2	TRBJ1-4	TRBD1	.
CASRPSGDTSRREKLFF	TGCGCCAGCAGACCGTCCGGGGACACTTCTCGGAGAGAAAAACTGTTTTTT	TRBV10-2	TRBJ1-4	.	.
CASSPQGAGYNEQFF	TGTGCCAGCTCACCCCAGGGGGCGGGGTACAATGAGCAGTTCTTC	TRBV18	TRBJ2-1	TRBD1	.
CASSERDFTDTQYF	TGTGCCAGCAGCGAACGGGACTTCACAGATACGCAGTATTTT	TRBV5-4	TRBJ2-3	.	.
CASSVTGGAGNQPQHF	TGTGCCAGCAGTGTTACAGGGGGCGCGGGCAATCAGCCCCAGCATTTT	TRBV6-4	TRBJ1-5	TRBD1	few
CASTPRWDTEAFF	TGTGCCAGCACCCCGAGGTGGGACACTGAAGCTTTCTTT	TRBV11-2	TRBJ1-1	.	once
CAWVGQGNQYF	TGTGCCTGGGTGGGTCAGGGAAATCAGTACTTC	TRBV30	TRBJ2-7	.	.
CASSRNIGTGEDEQFF	TGTGCCAGCAGCCGAAATATTGGGACAGGGGAGGACGAGCAGTTCTTC	TRBV3-1/TRBV3-2	TRBJ2-1	TRBD1	.
CASSRGLAGGRDEQFF	TGTGCCAGCAGCCGGGGACTAGCGGGAGGGAGGGATGAGCAGTTCTTC	TRBV5-4	TRBJ2-1	TRBD2	.
CASIIVQDNYGYTF	TGTGCCAGCATCATAGTACAGGACAACTATGGCTACACCTTC	TRBV2	TRBJ1-2	.	.
CASTHPGKDTEAFF	TGCGCCAGCACCCACCCAGGGAAGGACACTGAAGCTTTCTTT	TRBV10-2	TRBJ1-1	.	.
CASSLDRGQMSAKNIQYF	TGCGCCAGCAGCTTGGACAGGGGGCAAATGAGCGCCAAAAACATTCAGTACTTC	TRBV5-1	TRBJ2-4	TRBD1	few
CASSQDLGLAGIYEQYF	TGCGCCAGCAGCCAAGATCTGGGTCTAGCGGGAATCTACGAGCAGTACTTC	TRBV4-3	TRBJ2-7	TRBD2	.
CASSASQYNEQFF	TGTGCCAGCAGCGCCTCACAATACAATGAGCAGTTCTTC	TRBV9	TRBJ2-1	.	.
CASSDRGQGSTDTQYF	TGTGCCAGCTCCGACCGGGGACAGGGTAGCACAGATACGCAGTATTTT	TRBV18	TRBJ2-3	TRBD1	.
CASSLSWTGLGNTEAFF	TGCGCCAGCAGCTTGTCATGGACAGGGTTGGGGAACACTGAAGCTTTCTTT	TRBV5-1	TRBJ1-1	TRBD1	.
CASSYRVRDQNGYTF	TGTGCCAGCAGTTACCGGGTCAGGGATCAAAATGGCTACACCTTC	TRBV6-2/TRBV6-3	TRBJ1-2	.	.
CASSIGDRGRTGELFF	TGTGCCAGTAGTATCGGCGACAGGGGTAGGACCGGGGAGCTGTTTTTT	TRBV19	TRBJ2-2	TRBD1	.
CANGMGQGNQPQHF	TGTGCCAACGGAATGGGACAGGGAAATCAGCCCCAGCATTTT	TRBV6-6	TRBJ1-5	TRBD1	.
CAISDGQTNTEAFF	TGTGCCATCAGTGACGGACAGACTAACACTGAAGCTTTCTTT	TRBV10-3	TRBJ1-1	.	.
CASSRPPTGTGNTIYF	TGTGCCAGCAGCCGACCCCCAACAGGGACTGGAAACACCATATATTTT	TRBV6-2/TRBV6-3	TRBJ1-3	.	.
CASSQTSGGRGYEQYF	TGTGCCAGCTCACAGACTAGCGGGGGCCGGGGCTACGAGCAGTACTTC	TRBV18	TRBJ2-7	TRBD2	.
CASSQGLAGDTQYF	TGTGCCAGCAGCCAGGGACTAGCCGGAGATACGCAGTATTTT	TRBV3-1/TRBV3-2	TRBJ2-3	TRBD2	once
CASSESGTATNEKLFF	TGTGCCAGCAGTGAGTCCGGGACAGCAACTAATGAAAAACTGTTTTTT	TRBV2	TRBJ1-4	TRBD1	.
CASSLEGANNQPQHF	TGCGCCAGCAGCTTGGAGGGGGCGAACAATCAGCCCCAGCATTTT	TRBV5-1	TRBJ1-5	TRBD1	.
CASSEPGTGTNEQFF	TGTGCCAGCAGTGAACCCGGGACAGGTACGAATGAGCAGTTCTTC	TRBV25-1	TRBJ2-1	TRBD1	.
CASSIDSSSTDTQYF	TGTGCTAGCAGCATCGACAGTTCTAGCACAGATACGCAGTATTTT	TRBV7-7	TRBJ2-3	.	.
CASSPSGSGSTVGQFF	TGTGCCAGCAGCCCCTCCGGGAGCGGGTCCACCGTGGGGCAGTTCTTC	TRBV7-2	TRBJ2-1	.	.
CAISETVRVDEQYF	TGTGCCATCAGTGAGACCGTCAGGGTGGACGAGCAGTACTTC	TRBV10-3	TRBJ2-7	.	.
CASSQDSTQVATQYF	TGCGCCAGCAGCCAAGATAGTACTCAGGTGGCTACGCAGTATTTT	TRBV4-3	TRBJ2-3	.	.
CASSLVGGPAYEQYF	TGTGCCAGCAGCTTAGTCGGGGGGCCAGCCTACGAGCAGTACTTC	TRBV7-2	TRBJ2-7	.	.
CAISGGQGKETQYF	TGTGCCATCAGTGGGGGACAGGGTAAGGAGACCCAGTACTTC	TRBV10-3	TRBJ2-5	TRBD1	.
CASSKGQGRYRIGETQYF	TGTGCCAGCAGCAAAGGACAGGGTCGATACCGGATTGGAGAGACCCAGTACTTC	TRBV21-1	TRBJ2-5	.	once
CASSPSTGRQGYTF	TGTGCCAGCTCACCTTCGACAGGGCGACAAGGCTACACCTTC	TRBV18	TRBJ1-2	TRBD1	.
CASSARGTGEYTIYF	TGTGCCAGCAGTGCCCGCGGGACAGGGGAGTACACCATATATTTT	TRBV28	TRBJ1-3	TRBD1	.
CASSREMNTEAFF	TGTGCCAGCAGCAGGGAGATGAACACTGAAGCTTTCTTT	TRBV5-4	TRBJ1-1	.	.
CASSSRLAGLPTYNEQFF	TGTGCCAGCAGCTCCAGGCTAGCGGGTCTCCCCACTTACAATGAGCAGTTCTTC	TRBV2	TRBJ2-1	TRBD2	.
CASSPNWGLNTEAFF	TGTGCTAGCAGCCCTAATTGGGGCCTCAACACTGAAGCTTTCTTT	TRBV7-7	TRBJ1-1	.	.
CAIRSGGEDTQYF	TGTGCCATCAGGAGCGGGGGGGAGGATACGCAGTATTTT	TRBV10-3	TRBJ2-3	TRBD2	.
CASDSSYNEQFF	TGTGCCAGCGACAGCTCCTACAATGAGCAGTTCTTC	TRBV28	TRBJ2-1	.	.
CASSLRTGPASSYGYTF	TGTGCCAGCAGCTTAAGGACAGGGCCTGCCTCCAGCTATGGCTACACCTTC	TRBV7-9	TRBJ1-2	TRBD1	once
CASGYTGELFF	TGTGCCAGCGGCTACACCGGGGAGCTGTTTTTT	TRBV12-3/TRBV12-4	TRBJ2-2	.	.
CASSTPLVSGANVLTF	TGTGCCAGTAGTACACCCTTAGTTTCTGGGGCCAACGTCCTGACTTTC	TRBV19	TRBJ2-6	.	.
CASSPTDRGFYNEQFF	TGTGCCAGCAGCCCAACCGACAGGGGATTTTATAATGAGCAGTTCTTC	TRBV11-1	TRBJ2-1	TRBD1	.
CASSITGAGNTIYF	TGTGCCAGTAGTATCACGGGAGCTGGAAACACCATATATTTT	TRBV19	TRBJ1-3	.	.
CASSLRGNTEAFF	TGTGCCAGCAGTCTCAGGGGGAACACTGAAGCTTTCTTT	TRBV7-2	TRBJ1-1	.	.
CASSLDRDYGYTF	TGTGCCAGCAGCTTAGACAGGGACTATGGCTACACCTTC	TRBV5-6	TRBJ1-2	TRBD1	.
CASSSLAGGRNEQFF	TGTGCCAGCAGTTCACTAGCGGGAGGGCGGAATGAGCAGTTCTTC	TRBV6-5	TRBJ2-1	TRBD2	once